This T cell receptor beta chain is drawn from a study of type 1 and type 2 diabetes patients. In the study overall: The cohort mixed type 1 diabetes, type 2 diabetes and nondiabetic donors. From PBMCs, CD4+ and CD8+ T cells were isolated by magnetic microbeads. Across the study, about 19,000,000 paired-end reads were produced.

The PCR template was genomic DNA. A primer set of 30 forward and 13 reverse primers amplified the CDR3. TCRdb ran MiXCR on the multiplex PCR reads and lists one entry per CDR3 protein. This sample yields fewer than 300,000 distinct CDR3 sequences, of which around 47% are seen a single time; roughly 13% belongs to the top ten. As to this clonotype: Its specificity is unknown.

The length of the CDR3 is 12 residues. Trimming removed 6 bases from V and 6 bases from J, with 11 bases in between. Germline V CDR1 and CDR2: SGHVS, FNYEAQ. Study observations and caveats: Type 1 diabetes repertoires were significantly less diverse than type 2 diabetes ones.

Sequenced: peripheral blood mononuclear cells (PBMCs). This clonotype was obtained from a man aged 18 to 29 with type 2 diabetes. This chain joins TRBV7-6 and TRBJ2-5; D is possibly TRBD2 (5 bases). The CDR3 bases are TGTGCCAGCAGTGAGGGTAAAAAGACCCAGTACTTC. This encodes CASSEGKKTQYF.